Following are 25 T cell receptor beta chains from one sample sequenced in a study of cytomegalovirus exposure and HLA in healthy donors. It was with 60 Vbeta and 13 Jbeta primers that the PCR ran. Measured with immunoSEQ multiplex PCR; TCRdb has only the in-frame clones, and not every one. The data contain roughly 100,000 clones, roughly 75% of them singletons. Sequencing was carried out using PBMCs. Receptors were obtained from a woman aged 60-75 years in good health and CMV-seronegative.

CDR3 DNA: TGTGCCAGCATGCCGACGGGGGATACGCAGTATTTT. Encoded protein: CASMPTGDTQYF. The V and J genes are TRBV2 and TRBJ2-3; possibly TRBD2 for D (5 bases). CDR1 is SNHLY, CDR2 FYNNEI, per germline. The CDR3 has 12 amino acids. V was trimmed by 7 bases and J by 6 bases, leaving 11 bases between them. The whole variable domain, remainder taken from reference TRBV2 and TRBJ2-3, is EPEVTQTPSHQVTQMGQEVILRCVPISNHLYFYWYRQILGQKVEFLVSFYNNEISEKSEIFDDQFSVERPDGSNFTLKIRSTKLEDSAMYFCASMPTGDTQYFGPGTRLTVL.

V and J are TRBV7-2 and TRBJ2-7, with 10 bases matching TRBD1. There are 15 residues in the CDR3. Trimming cost V 0 bases and J 3 bases; bases outside gene matches: 2. Germline values: CDR1 SGHTA, CDR2 FQGNSA. CDR3 sequence reads: CASSLAWTGGYEQYF. The CDR3 coding sequence is TGTGCCAGCAGCTTAGCGTGGACAGGGGGCTACGAGCAGTACTTC.

The CDR3 nucleotides read TGTGCCAGCAGAGGAATGACAGGGGCGTCCACAGATACGCAGTATTTT. Translating gives CASRGMTGASTDTQYF. This rearrangement joins TRBV2 to TRBJ2-3; 8 nucleotides match TRBD1. Losses at the gene ends were 6 bases for V and 2 bases for J; bases not matched to a gene: 10. CDR3 length: 16 residues. CDR1 and CDR2 from the germline V gene are SNHLY and FYNNEI.

The J gene is TRBJ2-4, the V gene TRBV27; unclear D gene. V lost 6 bases and J 1 base, leaving 13 bases between the germline ends. Germline loops: CDR1 MNHEY, CDR2 SMNVEV (reference sequence). This CDR3 is 15 amino acids long. CDR3 sequence reads: CASRSVDLAKNIQYF. CDR3 nucleotide sequence: TGTGCCAGCAGGTCGGTCGATCTGGCCAAAAACATTCAGTACTTC.

In this sample, this clone turned up once. The chain is built from TRBV18 and TRBJ2-3, with 9 bases fitting TRBD2. V lost 2 bases, J lost 6 bases, and 3 bases stayed unmatched. Germline values: CDR1 KGHSH, CDR2 LQKENI. The CDR3 has 14 residues. The CDR3 DNA reads TGTGCCAGCTCACCATTAGCGGGAGTGGATACGCAGTATTTT. Translated, it gives CASSPLAGVDTQYF.

DNA of the CDR3: TGCAGCGGGGGCCGGGAGGGGGCCTATGGCTACACCTTC. It specifies CSGGREGAYGYTF. The V and J genes are TRBV29-1 and TRBJ1-2; 7 bases agree with TRBD1. Germline-derived CDR1 and CDR2 are SQVTM and ANQGSEA. This CDR3 is built from 13 residues. V trimming: 7 bases; J trimming: 4 bases; junction bases outside the gene matches: 9.

The chain has TRBV9 and TRBJ1-1; 8 nucleotides align to TRBD1. With 3 bases clipped from V and 5 bases from J, the junction kept 6 bases outside the gene matches. CDR3 length: 14 amino acids. Per the germline V gene, CDR1 is SGDLS and CDR2 is YYNGEE. The CDR3 DNA reads as TGTGCCAGCAGCGCCCAGGGGGCATGGACTGAAGCTTTCTTT. Amino acid sequence: CASSAQGAWTEAFF.

The rearrangement uses TRBV7-2 and TRBJ2-3, with TRBD2 as a possible D gene (5 bases). The CDR3 contains 12 residues. Germline CDR1 is SGHTA and CDR2 is FQGNSA. Trimming pared 5 bases from V and 13 bases from J, leaving 16 bases between. In nucleotides, the CDR3 is TGTGCCAGCAGCCCCCCACTAGGATCCGAGTATTTT. It yields the protein CASSPPLGSEYF.

The gene calls are TRBV6-6 and TRBJ1-6; D possibly corresponds to TRBD1 (6 bases). CDR1 is MNHNY, CDR2 SVGAGI, per germline (reference sequence). The CDR3 has 13 amino acids. The V gene lost 2 bases and the J gene lost 11 bases, with 10 bases spanning the gap. The CDR3 bases are TGTGCCAGCAGTTACGGGGACACTCCACCCCTCCACTTT. Protein sequence: CASSYGDTPPLHF.

The chain recombines TRBV29-1 with TRBJ2-1, with a possible D match to TRBD2 (5 bases). The CDR3 has 14 amino acids. Trimming removed 6 bases at V and 4 bases at J, with 16 bases between. Germline V gene data show CDR1 as SQVTM and CDR2 as ANQGSEA. This CDR3 reads CSVNGGFSYNEQFF. Here the CDR3 DNA reads TGCAGCGTCAACGGCGGGTTTTCATACAATGAGCAGTTCTTC.

The chain uses TRBV7-6 and TRBJ2-7; 9 bases are shared with TRBD2. V shed 1 base and J 3 bases; nucleotides not matched to a gene: 1. The CDR3 runs 14 residues. The V gene's germline CDR1 is SGHVS and CDR2 FNYEAQ. The CDR3 DNA follows: TGTGCCAGCAGCTTAGGAGCGGGAGGCTACGAGCAGTACTTC. It is translated as CASSLGAGGYEQYF.

The genes are TRBV19 and TRBJ1-4; 11 bases are a match to TRBD1. This CDR3 is built from 15 residues. Germline V gene data show CDR1 as LNHDA and CDR2 as SQIVND (reference sequence). Trimming at V came to 5 bases and at J to 6 bases, leaving 5 bases not matched to a gene. Here the CDR3 DNA reads TGTGCCAGTAGTGGGTCGGGACAGGGGGATGAAAAACTGTTTTTT. This sequence encodes CASSGSGQGDEKLFF.

The CDR3 DNA sequence: TGTGCCAGCAGTTATGATGGGGGCCACTCTGGAAACACCATATATTTT. As protein: CASSYDGGHSGNTIYF. The chain combines TRBV6-5 with TRBJ1-3, with D tentatively TRBD1 (6 bases). Trimming shortened V by 3 bases and J by 0 bases, and 12 bases separated the two germline ends. The CDR3 runs 16 residues. CDR1 is MNHEY, CDR2 SVGAGI, per germline.

The rearrangement joins TRBV6-5 to TRBJ2-5; D is unclear. The germline V and J ends were trimmed by 2 bases and 4 bases, with 8 bases remaining between them. The germline CDR1 and CDR2 sequences are MNHEY and SVGAGI. The CDR3 is made up of 13 amino acids. The CDR3 here is CASSYEAGETQYF. The CDR3 DNA is TGTGCCAGCAGTTACGAGGCTGGAGAGACCCAGTACTTC.

This sequence joins TRBV25-1 and TRBJ2-2, with 10 bases fitting TRBD1. In germline, CDR1 is MGHDK, CDR2 SYGVNS. This CDR3 is 18 amino acids long. V was pared by 3 bases and J by 5 bases, with 12 bases of the junction left unmatched. The CDR3 sequence is CASSESGTGVPGTGELFF. CDR3 in DNA: TGTGCCAGCAGTGAGTCCGGGACAGGGGTGCCGGGGACCGGGGAGCTGTTTTTT.

The V call is TRBV27, the J call TRBJ2-6; 10 nucleotides agree with TRBD1. V shed 3 bases and J 0 bases; nucleotides not matched to a gene: 2. The CDR3 totals 17 residues. The germline gives CDR1 MNHEY, CDR2 SMNVEV (reference sequence). Here the CDR3 reads CASSLDRGISGANVLTF. Written as DNA, the CDR3 is TGTGCCAGCAGTTTGGACAGGGGGATCTCTGGGGCCAACGTCCTGACTTTC.

V is TRBV6-5 and J is TRBJ2-7; TRBD1 aligns across 11 bases. V lost 6 bases and J lost 5; bases outside the gene matches: 9. Germline V CDR1 and CDR2: MNHEY, SVGAGI. This CDR3 spans 15 amino acids. The CDR3 nucleotides read TGTGCCAGCAGCCTCCGGGACAGGGGGAGCCACGAGCAGTACTTC. Protein product: CASSLRDRGSHEQYF.

CDR3 in amino acids: CASSQGTSGRGQFF. The CDR3 bases are TGCGCCAGCAGCCAAGGGACTAGCGGGAGAGGGCAGTTCTTC. The chain has TRBV4-1 and TRBJ2-1; 13 bases line up with TRBD2. CDR1 and CDR2 (germline): MGHRA, YSYEKL. Trimming at V came to 1 base and at J to 12 bases, leaving 3 bases not matched to a gene. The CDR3 loop spans 14 amino acids.

V is TRBV7-8 and J is TRBJ2-5; TRBD2 aligns across 14 bases. The V gene's germline CDR1 is SGHVS and CDR2 FQNEAQ. The trim removed 4 bases at V and 3 bases at J, leaving 7 bases unmatched. There are 17 residues in the CDR3. CDR3 bases: TGTGCCAGCAGCTACTCCGGACTAGCGGGAGGTAAAGAGACCCAGTACTTC. As protein: CASSYSGLAGGKETQYF.

The chain combines TRBV19 with TRBJ1-2; D may be TRBD1 (5 bases). Trimming took off 3 bases at V and 4 bases at J, with 18 bases between the two ends. Germline V gene data show CDR1 as LNHDA and CDR2 as SQIVND (reference sequence). This CDR3 comprises 16 residues. The CDR3 nucleotides are TGTGCCAGTAGTATGGGTCCGTGGGACGGGGGCTATGGCTACACCTTC. It specifies CASSMGPWDGGYGYTF.

The chain carries TRBV7-9 and TRBJ2-5; 8 nucleotides match TRBD2. The ends lost 5 bases at V and 5 bases at J; junction bases unmatched: 4. The CDR3 runs to 13 residues. Per the germline V gene, CDR1 is SEHNR and CDR2 is FQNEAQ (reference sequence). CDR3 loop: CASSLPGGETQYF. For the CDR3, the DNA is TGTGCCAGCAGCCTGCCGGGAGGGGAGACCCAGTACTTC.

This clone was detected a few times. The chain joins TRBV5-4 to TRBJ1-2; perhaps TRBD1 as D (6 bases). The CDR3 is made up of 15 amino acids. V was cut by 4 bases and J by 5 bases, with 18 bases left in between. The germline V gene has CDR1 SGHNT and CDR2 YYREEE (reference sequence). Written as DNA, the CDR3 is TGTGCCAGCAGCCCAAACCCGGGGGGCGCGTATGGCTACACCTTC. This translates into CASSPNPGGAYGYTF.

J is TRBJ1-2 and V is TRBV7-2, with TRBD1 as a possible D gene (6 bases). Trimming stripped 5 bases from V and 6 bases from J, with 13 bases between. CDR1 is SGHTA, CDR2 FQGNSA, per germline. This CDR3 spans 13 amino acids. The CDR3 nucleotides are TGTGCCAGCAGCCCAGGGGAAGCGAATGGCTACACCTTC. This sequence encodes CASSPGEANGYTF.

The chain employs TRBV5-1 and TRBJ2-1; 12 bases are shared with TRBD2. V lost 4 bases and J lost 4; bases outside the gene matches: 6. From germline, CDR1 is SGHRS and CDR2 YFSETQ. The CDR3 consists of 16 residues. The CDR3 bases are TGCGCCAGCAGCCCGCGAGGGACTAGCGGGTACAATGAGCAGTTCTTC. It codes for CASSPRGTSGYNEQFF.

The chain has TRBV13 and TRBJ2-1; 15 bases line up with TRBD2. The ends lost 4 bases at V and 5 bases at J; junction bases unmatched: 3. The germline CDR1 and CDR2 sequences are PRHDT and FYEKMQ (reference sequence). The length of the CDR3 is 16 residues. For the CDR3, the DNA is TGTGCCAGCAGCTACGGACTAGCGGGAGGGCACAATGAGCAGTTCTTC. It is translated as CASSYGLAGGHNEQFF.